Listed here are 29 T cell receptor beta chains from one sample, sequenced in a study of OX40 agonist ivuxolimab in advanced cancers. Profiled with immunoSEQ multiplex PCR; TCRdb holds only in-frame clones, not every one. This table has tens of thousands of clones, 74% appearing once. Sequences were derived from CD4+ or CD8+ T cells sorted from blood, sampled in a trial of the OX40 agonist ivuxolimab. The receptors here all came from an adult with an advanced solid tumor such as melanoma, head and neck, liver or kidney cancer.

The rearrangement uses TRBV19 and TRBJ1-2; 7 nucleotides align to TRBD1. This CDR3 contains 17 residues. CDR1 is LNHDA, CDR2 SQIVND, per germline (reference sequence). Trimming removed 5 bases from V and 6 bases from J; junction bases left unmatched: 18. CDR3 bases: TGTGCCAGTAGTCCTATAGGCGCCCGACAGGGCAAGGATGGCTACACCTTC. As protein: CASSPIGARQGKDGYTF.

The chain combines TRBV25-1 with TRBJ2-1, with D tentatively TRBD1 (6 bases). The CDR3 runs to 13 residues. The V gene lost 3 bases and the J gene lost 7 bases, with 10 bases spanning the gap. Germline CDR1 is MGHDK and CDR2 is SYGVNS. The CDR3: CASSEPGENEQFF. The CDR3 DNA reads TGTGCCAGCAGTGAGCCAGGGGAAAATGAGCAGTTCTTC.

The chain combines TRBV2 with TRBJ2-5; unclear D gene. The V end was cut by 3 bases, the J end by 4 bases, with 18 bases between. This CDR3 spans 16 amino acids. CDR1 and CDR2 (germline): SNHLY, FYNNEI. CDR3 nucleotide sequence: TGTGCCAGCAGTGATTATTGGTTTAGGAATGTAGAGACCCAGTACTTC. This sequence encodes CASSDYWFRNVETQYF.

The CDR3 nucleotides read TGTGCCAGTATGGGGCATCAGGAGTCCTACGAGCAGTACGTC. It is translated as CASMGHQESYEQYV. The chain has TRBV2 and TRBJ2-7, with a tentative D call TRBD1 (5 bases). Trimming took 9 bases from V and 1 from J, leaving 16 bases between them. The germline V gene encodes CDR1 SNHLY and CDR2 FYNNEI. The CDR3 is 14 amino acids.

Note on this clone: At one end the junction does not follow the germline gene, possibly because of a read error. The rearrangement links TRBV27 to TRBJ2-1; 16 bases match TRBD2. Germline loops: CDR1 MNHEY, CDR2 SMNVEV (reference sequence). The CDR3 runs 15 residues. CDR3 protein: CASSFPGTSGGALIF. Written as DNA, the CDR3 is TGTGCCAGCAGTTTCCCCGGGACTAGCGGGGGGGCCCTAATCTTC.

The chain has TRBV7-9 and TRBJ1-1; D uncertain. This CDR3 has 13 amino acids. Germline V gene lookup returns CDR1 SEHNR and CDR2 FQNEAQ (reference sequence). The V gene lost 8 bases and the J gene lost 1 base, with 11 bases spanning the gap. CDR3 nucleotides: TGTGCCAGCGGACCGGACGGGAACACTGAAGCTTTCTTT. Translation gives CASGPDGNTEAFF.

In its sample, this clone was seen a few times. The J gene is TRBJ1-4, the V gene TRBV5-4, with D unresolved. Germline CDR1 is SGHNT and CDR2 is YYREEE (reference sequence). The CDR3 sequence is 14 residues long. V was shortened by 0 bases and J by 4 bases, with 7 bases between the two germline ends. The DNA of the CDR3 is TGTGCCAGCAGCTTGGACCAGCTTAATGAAAAACTGTTTTTT. As protein: CASSLDQLNEKLFF.

This sequence joins TRBV23-1 and TRBJ1-5, with 11 nucleotides matching TRBD1. TRBV23-1 belongs to the ORF category, with a function that is uncertain. The CDR3 runs to 15 residues. The ends lost 0 bases at V and 6 bases at J; junction bases unmatched: 1. DNA of the CDR3: TGCGCCAGCAGTCAATCGGACAGGGGGCTTCAGCCCCAGCATTTT. This translates into CASSQSDRGLQPQHF.

The genes are TRBV30 and TRBJ2-5; 7 nucleotides match TRBD1. CDR1 and CDR2 (germline): GTSNPN, SVGIG (reference sequence). This CDR3 is 13 amino acids long. Trimming took 2 bases from V and 6 from J; bases not matched to a gene: 6. The CDR3 DNA reads as TGTGCCTGGAGTCCTTCGACAGGGCAGACCCAGTACTTC. It yields the protein CAWSPSTGQTQYF.

The rearrangement links TRBV4-1 to TRBJ1-5; the match to TRBD1 covers 7 bases. The J segment lost 7 bases and the V segment lost 1 base, leaving 7 bases of the junction unmatched. The CDR3 is made up of 15 amino acids. Germline V lookup: CDR1 MGHRA, CDR2 YSYEKL. The CDR3 region is CASSQADRAGQPQHF. The CDR3 nucleotides are TGCGCCAGCAGCCAAGCCGACAGGGCTGGCCAGCCCCAGCATTTT.

This chain links TRBV5-4 with TRBJ1-4; a possible D gene is TRBD1 (6 bases). The CDR3 runs 14 residues. The germline CDR1 and CDR2 sequences are SGHNT and YYREEE (reference sequence). V lost 3 bases to trimming and J lost 1 base, with 7 bases between them. CDR3: CASSWDITNEKLFF. CDR3 in DNA: TGTGCCAGCAGCTGGGACATAACTAATGAAAAACTGTTTTTT.

The chain employs TRBV5-1 and TRBJ2-1, with D uncertain. This CDR3 is 14 amino acids long. Trimming removed 0 bases from V and 6 bases from J, with 10 bases in between. Germline V gives CDR1 SGHRS, CDR2 YFSETQ. The CDR3 here is CASSLAGALNEQFF. Written as DNA, the CDR3 is TGCGCCAGCAGCTTGGCTGGAGCGCTCAATGAGCAGTTCTTC.

This chain links TRBV12-5 with TRBJ2-7, with D possibly matching TRBD1 (5 bases). Germline V gene data show CDR1 as LGHNT and CDR2 as FRNRAP. This CDR3 is built from 13 residues. Between the trimmed V and J ends, which lost 5 bases and 2 bases, there was a span of 10 bases. CDR3 in DNA: TGTGCTAGTGGTCTAGGGGTCCCCTACGAGCAGTACGTC. Residues: CASGLGVPYEQYV.

This clone was observed a single time. J is TRBJ1-2 and V is TRBV4-1, with 8 bases lining up with TRBD1. Germline V CDR1 and CDR2: MGHRA, YSYEKL. V lost 2 bases and J lost 4; bases outside the gene matches: 6. This CDR3 is built from 15 residues. In DNA, the CDR3 is TGCGCCAGCAGCCAACTCGGACAGGGAACCTATGGCTACACCTTC. Residues: CASSQLGQGTYGYTF.

V usage is TRBV7-9 and J usage is TRBJ1-1, with D possibly matching TRBD1 (5 bases). The germline V gene encodes CDR1 SEHNR and CDR2 FQNEAQ (reference sequence). The CDR3 has 13 amino acids. V was clipped by 1 base and J by 4 bases, with 7 bases between them. The CDR3 DNA follows: TGTGCCAGCAGCTTAGGGGACCCCACTGAAGCTTTCTTT. Translated: CASSLGDPTEAFF.

The sample holds a few counts of this clone. The chain couples TRBV2 to TRBJ2-2, with 9 bases matching TRBD2. V gave up 6 bases and J gave up 4 bases; unmatched junction bases: 3. Germline V gene sequence: CDR1 SNHLY, CDR2 FYNNEI. The CDR3 is 14 amino acids. CDR3 sequence (DNA): TGTGCCAGCAGGACTAGCGGCCGCACCGGGGAGCTGTTTTTT. It codes for CASRTSGRTGELFF.

This rearrangement joins TRBV6-5 to TRBJ2-7, with D possibly TRBD2 on 6 matching bases. CDR3 length: 12 amino acids. The germline V gene encodes CDR1 MNHEY and CDR2 SVGAGI. Trimming removed 7 bases from V and 7 bases from J, with 14 bases in between. The CDR3 DNA is TGTGCCAGCACCGAACGGAGGGAAGAGCAGTACTTC. Translated, it gives CASTERREEQYF.

The chain uses TRBV19 and TRBJ1-1; 8 bases map to TRBD1. The germline V gene has CDR1 LNHDA and CDR2 SQIVND (reference sequence). There are 14 residues in the CDR3. With V trimmed by 10 bases and J by 4 bases, 11 bases remained unmatched. The CDR3 coding sequence is TGTGCCACCGCAGGGGGCGTATGGTCCACTGAAGCTTTCTTT. This gives the protein CATAGGVWSTEAFF.

The rearrangement uses TRBV6-4 and TRBJ2-6; D may be TRBD1 (6 bases). Germline-derived CDR1 and CDR2 are MRHNA and SNTAGT. The length of the CDR3 is 14 residues. V dropped 8 bases and J dropped 4 bases, with 12 bases sitting between them. For the CDR3, the DNA is TGTGCCAGCGGGAACAGGGCAGGGGCCAACGTCCTGACTTTC. It codes for CASGNRAGANVLTF.

This rearrangement joins TRBV28 to TRBJ2-5, with unresolved D. V was pared by 2 bases and J by 4 bases, with 2 bases between. The CDR3 is 11 residues long. Germline CDR1 reads MDHEN; CDR2 reads SYDVKM. CDR3 amino acids: CASSLGETQYF. CDR3 DNA: TGTGCCAGCAGTTTAGGAGAGACCCAGTACTTC.

In this sample, this clone is large (0.1 to 1%). CDR3 nucleotide sequence: TGTGCCAGCAGTTACTTTCCCGTGGACACTGAAGCTTTCTTT. It encodes CASSYFPVDTEAFF. The genes are TRBV6-5 and TRBJ1-1, with D unclear. CDR3 length equals 14 residues. The germline gives CDR1 MNHEY, CDR2 SVGAGI. The V end was cut by 1 base, the J end by 3 bases, with 9 bases between.

The chain is built from TRBV4-2 and TRBJ1-4; a possible D gene is TRBD1 (5 bases). Germline V CDR1 and CDR2: LGHNA, YNFKEQ. V was shortened by 4 bases and J by 4 bases, with 10 bases between the two germline ends. This CDR3 region has 14 residues. CDR3 nucleotide sequence: TGTGCCAGCAGCCCGTGGACAATTAATGAAAAACTGTTTTTT. It specifies CASSPWTINEKLFF.

The rearrangement uses TRBV5-5 and TRBJ1-5; no clear D. Per germline, CDR1 SGHKS and CDR2 YYEKEE (reference sequence). V lost 0 bases and J lost 3, with 1 base in between. The CDR3 loop spans 12 amino acids. The DNA for the CDR3 is TGTGCCAGCAGCTTGGTCAATCAGCCCCAGCATTTT. The encoded protein is CASSLVNQPQHF.

The CDR3 region is CASLEQGDQPQHF. The CDR3 DNA follows: TGTGCCAGCCTCGAACAGGGGGATCAGCCCCAGCATTTT. The J gene is TRBJ1-5, the V gene TRBV6-1; 8 bases align to TRBD1. This CDR3 contains 13 residues. Germline lookup yields CDR1 MNHNS and CDR2 SASEGT. V was pared by 8 bases and J by 5 bases, with 5 bases of the junction left unmatched.

The genes are TRBV28 and TRBJ1-5; D possibly corresponds to TRBD1 (6 bases). The CDR3 extends over 13 amino acids. Germline lookup yields CDR1 MDHEN and CDR2 SYDVKM. Trimming removed 6 bases from V and 9 bases from J, with 15 bases in between. The CDR3 DNA follows: TGTGCCAGCAGCCTGGACAGCGGCAGGCCCCAGCATTTT. This encodes CASSLDSGRPQHF.

This chain connects TRBV5-1 to TRBJ1-3; D is undetermined. Germline V gene data show CDR1 as SGHRS and CDR2 as YFSETQ. CDR3 length: 15 residues. Deletions cut 0 bases from V and 0 bases from J, with 7 bases between. In DNA form, the CDR3 reads TGCGCCAGCAGCTTGGTCTTCGGCTCTGGAAACACCATATATTTT. Protein: CASSLVFGSGNTIYF.

This clone turned up a few times. The chain combines TRBV2 with TRBJ1-3; 7 positions agree with TRBD1. The V segment lost 6 bases and the J segment 0 bases; nucleotides outside the gene matches: 5. The CDR3 length is 15 residues. CDR1 and CDR2 from the germline V gene are SNHLY and FYNNEI. CDR3 sequence: CASRTGVFSGNTIYF. The CDR3 DNA follows: TGTGCCAGCAGAACAGGGGTCTTCTCTGGAAACACCATATATTTT.

This chain uses TRBV7-2 with TRBJ1-4, with 8 bases lining up with TRBD1. Germline-derived CDR1 and CDR2 are SGHTA and FQGNSA. V gave up 6 bases and J gave up 6 bases; unmatched junction bases: 6. This CDR3 contains 14 residues. The chain's CDR3 is CASSSDRGDEKLFF. The CDR3 DNA sequence: TGTGCCAGCAGTTCCGACAGGGGTGATGAAAAACTGTTTTTT. The variable domain in full, with the rest retrieved from reference TRBV7-2 and TRBJ1-4, is GAGVSQSPSNKVTEKGKDVELRCDPISGHTALYWYRQSLGQGLEFLIYFQGNSAPDKSGLPSDRFSAERTGGSVSTLTIQRTQQEDSAVYLCASSSDRGDEKLFFGSGTQLSVL.

This rearrangement joins TRBV5-1 to TRBJ1-1; 10 bases agree with TRBD1. Losses at the gene ends were 4 bases for V and 5 bases for J; bases not matched to a gene: 8. CDR1 and CDR2 (germline): SGHRS, YFSETQ. The CDR3 is made up of 15 amino acids. DNA of the CDR3: TGCGCCAGCAGCCCTAGGGACAGGGGTTGGACTGAAGCTTTCTTT. Encoded protein: CASSPRDRGWTEAFF.